These T cell receptor beta chains were read from a single sample in a study of T cells in Graves' hyperthyroidism and ophthalmopathy. Using its own MiXCR run on the multiplex PCR reads, TCRdb lists one record per CDR3 protein. The sample contains some 720,000 distinct CDR3 sequences, roughly 15% of which appear only once. Sequenced: blood. These receptor sequences come from a man younger than 35 with Graves' hyperthyroidism. CDR3s include the opening cysteine and the closing phenylalanine or tryptophan. The D gene is left open where the match is weak. Clone size appears in some rows only: once, few, many, or a class for an expanded clone.

>TRBD2|many|TRBJ2-5|TRBV29-1
TGCAGCGTTGAGCCGGGGCGGGGGTACCAAGAGACCCAGTACTTC
CSVEPGRGYQETQYF
>NA|few|TRBJ1-5|TRBV5-5
TGTGCCAGCAGCTTGGCCCCAGGGAACAGCAATCAGCCCCAGCATTTT
CASSLAPGNSNQPQHF
>NA|many|TRBJ2-2|TRBV5-6
TGTGCCAGCAGCTTGGTTATCGGGGAGCTGTTTTTT
CASSLVIGELFF
>NA|many|TRBJ1-5|TRBV2
TGTGCCAGCAGTGAAGAGGGGACATCGCCCCAGCATTTT
CASSEEGTSPQHF
>TRBD2|few|TRBJ2-7|TRBV4-2
TGTGCCAGCAGCCAATCCGGGACTAGCTCCGACGAGCAGTACTTC
CASSQSGTSSDEQYF
>TRBD2|NA|TRBJ2-1|TRBV29-1
TGCAGCGGGAAGAGCGGGAGATCCTACAATGAGCAGTTCTTC
CSGKSGRSYNEQFF
>TRBD1|NA|TRBJ1-4|TRBV30
TGTGCCTGGGCGCCCCGAAGAACAGGGGCCTATGAAAAACTGTTTTTT
CAWAPRRTGAYEKLFF
>NA|many|TRBJ2-5|TRBV7-2
TGTGCCAGCAGCTTAGGGACCGCCCGCCGGGAGACCCAGTACTTC
CASSLGTARRETQYF
>NA|NA|TRBJ1-4|TRBV7-9
TGTGCCAGCAGCCCCGGGACTATAACTAATGAAAAACTGTTTTTT
CASSPGTITNEKLFF
>NA|NA|TRBJ2-2|TRBV6-2/TRBV6-3
TGTGCCAGCACCCCTAACTTCGCGGCCGAGGGGACCGGGGAGCTGTTTTTT
CASTPNFAAEGTGELFF
>NA|few|TRBJ2-7|TRBV3-1
TGTGCCAGCAGCCTTCGGACAGTAGCGCCCTACGAGCAGTACTTC
CASSLRTVAPYEQYF
>NA|many|TRBJ2-7|TRBV2
TGTGCCAGCAGGGGGATTCTAGGCAAATACGAGCAGTACTTC
CASRGILGKYEQYF
>NA|many|TRBJ1-1|TRBV20-1
TGCAGTGCTAGAGACCCCGGACTGAACACTGAAGCTTTCTTT
CSARDPGLNTEAFF
>NA|many|TRBJ2-7|TRBV28
TGTGCCAGCAGTTTCCCCTTCTACGAGCAGTACTTC
CASSFPFYEQYF
>NA|NA|TRBJ1-5|TRBV28
TGTACCAGCAGTTTAGCGGGGTCGGGTGGCAATCAGCCCCAGCATTTT
CTSSLAGSGGNQPQHF